The source of this T cell receptor (beta chain) is a study of CD8 T cells in Susac syndrome. Study results and limitations: The study's TCR sequencing and HLA analysis drew on a certain number of individuals. That number was acknowledged as relatively small.

In the case of this clonotype: Its antigen is undetermined.

RNA in amounts of about 0.5 to 1 ug was reverse transcribed with random hexamers. TCRdb re-called the immunoSEQ multiplex PCR reads through MiXCR, storing one row per CDR3 protein. The sample has about 200,000 distinct CDR3 sequences, about 95% seen once; the top ten hold about 0.094%. V was pared by 6 bases and J by 3 bases, with 14 bases between. This CDR3 contains 15 residues. This receptor was obtained from a human donor in good health. The genes are TRBV12-3 or TRBV12-4 and TRBJ1-4; D unresolved. The sequencing input was CD4+ T cells from PBMCs. This chain's CDR3 is CASRPASRPNEKLFF. In DNA form, the CDR3 reads TGTGCCAGCAGGCCTGCCAGCAGACCTAATGAAAAACTGTTTTTT.